The clone carrying this T cell receptor (beta chain) was found a few times. Its cognate antigen is unknown. Chronic pancreatitis tissue was collected during total pancreatectomy with islet autotransplantation. Some clones are missing from TCRdb's copy, which holds only in-frame ones; the method was immunoSEQ multiplex PCR. The table lists 13,000 to 15,000 clones, less than 85% of them singletons, with around 14% in the top ten. The data stem from a study of immune characteristics of hereditary and idiopathic chronic pancreatitis. Germline values: CDR1 SEHNR, CDR2 FQNEAQ (reference sequence). This CDR3 spans 12 amino acids. Trimming cost V 2 bases and J 3 bases, with 5 bases left between them. Study results and caveats: Vbeta-Jbeta usage, including TRBV10, TRBV19, TRBV23 and TRBV5, differed by pancreatitis type. Controls had less diverse, more clonal TCRbeta repertoires than both pancreatitis groups. Tissue came only from TPIAT, so disease duration may affect findings.

Sequenced material: pancreas tissue with hereditary chronic pancreatitis. This TCR derives from a human donor with chronic pancreatitis. The chain joins TRBV7-9 to TRBJ2-7; D is ambiguous. This chain's CDR3 is CASSLLGYEQYF. In DNA, the CDR3 is TGTGCCAGCAGCTTACTGGGCTACGAGCAGTACTTC.